A single sample is the source of the 7 T cell receptor beta chains below, sequenced in a study of shared clonotypes between healthy human individuals. Generated by immunoSEQ multiplex PCR, the TCRdb table keeps only in-frame clones and is missing some. Altogether about 2.3 million clones are present, under 95% being singletons, with the ten largest covering more than 0.35%. Sequenced sample: naive CD4+ T cells from PBMCs. Subset here: CD45RA+ positively selected. Receptors were obtained from a man aged 18 to 35 in good health. Some clones in this sample may be carry-over from other donors' samples.

The table lists this clone with a count of one. This rearrangement joins TRBV29-1 to TRBJ2-5, with 9 bases fitting TRBD2. The J call is uncertain, as TRBJ2-7 better fits the DNA end. Germline values: CDR1 SQVTM, CDR2 ANQGSEA. The CDR3 loop spans 14 amino acids. CDR3 sequence: CSVASGVSSYEQYF. For the CDR3, the DNA is TGCAGCGTCGCTAGCGGGGTAAGCTCCTACGAGCAGTACTTC.

In this sample, this clone turned up once. The chain has TRBV7-9 and TRBJ2-1; no firm D call. In germline, CDR1 is SEHNR, CDR2 FQNEAQ (reference sequence). V dropped 0 bases and J dropped 10 bases, with 7 bases sitting between them. The CDR3 runs to 12 residues. In nucleotides, the CDR3 is TGTGCCAGCAGCTTAGCGCTGGGGGAGCAGTTCTTC. Translating it yields CASSLALGEQFF.

The chain carries TRBV28 and TRBJ2-6; D is undetermined. The V and J ends lost 7 bases and 3 bases respectively, with 10 bases between them. There are 14 residues in the CDR3. The germline V gene has CDR1 MDHEN and CDR2 SYDVKM. This CDR3 is CASTSTVGANVLTF. The CDR3 DNA sequence: TGTGCCAGCACCTCCACTGTTGGGGCCAACGTCCTGACTTTC. The entire variable domain, with the rest obtained from reference TRBV28 and TRBJ2-6, is as follows: DVKVTQSSRYLVKRTGEKVFLECVQDMDHENMFWYRQDPGLGLRLIYFSYDVKMKEKGDIPEGYSVSREKKERFSLILESASTNQTSMYLCASTSTVGANVLTFGAGSRLTVL.

As regards this clone: This sample includes further DNA sequences coding for the same CDR3. The chain carries TRBV5-1 and TRBJ2-7; 8 nucleotides match TRBD2. V dropped 0 bases and J dropped 0; count of bases not matched to a gene: 2. The CDR3 extends over 15 amino acids. Looked up from germline, CDR1 is SGHRS and CDR2 is YFSETQ. CDR3 coding DNA: TGCGCCAGCAGCTTGGGGCTAGCGGGCTCCTACGAGCAGTACTTC. This gives the protein CASSLGLAGSYEQYF.

The chain joins TRBV6-1 to TRBJ1-1; TRBD1 matches at 7 bases. Per the germline V gene, CDR1 is MNHNS and CDR2 is SASEGT. The CDR3 is made up of 12 amino acids. The trim removed 4 bases at V and 8 bases at J, leaving 4 bases unmatched. The DNA of the CDR3 is TGTGCCAGCAGTGTTTTGGACAGGGAAGCTTTCTTT. Amino acid sequence: CASSVLDREAFF.

The chain joins TRBV11-2 to TRBJ1-6; no definite D call. This CDR3 is built from 18 residues. Per the germline V gene, CDR1 is SGHAT and CDR2 is FQNNGV. V was pared by 5 bases and J by 11 bases, with 28 bases between. The CDR3 loop is CASSKRPRRAQEEPPLHF. The CDR3 region has the DNA TGTGCCAGCAGCAAACGACCCAGGAGGGCCCAGGAAGAGCCACCCCTCCACTTT.

V usage is TRBV5-1 and J usage is TRBJ1-2; 11 nucleotides line up with TRBD1. This CDR3 contains 15 residues. Germline-derived CDR1 and CDR2 are SGHRS and YFSETQ. J lost 8 bases, V lost 6 bases, and 12 bases had no gene match. The CDR3 loop reads CASTPVGQGARGYTF. CDR3 sequence (DNA): TGCGCCAGCACTCCGGTTGGACAGGGGGCGCGAGGCTACACCTTC.